A selection of T cell receptor beta chains follows, all from one sample in a study of graft-versus-host responses after intestinal transplantation. The repertoire was sequenced with immunoSEQ multiplex PCR; TCRdb's copy has only in-frame clones and lacks some. The profile shows about 100,000 clones, around 90% of them singletons. Sequenced here: PBMCs, sampled 450 to 460 days after intestinal transplant. The receptors originated from a human patient who received an intestinal transplant, so some T cells may come from the graft donor. CDR3s include the opening cysteine and the closing phenylalanine or tryptophan. A D gene is named only where the DNA matches it firmly. The size entry is marked missing in some rows and otherwise reads once, few, many or a size class.

TRBJ1-3 | TRBV5-6 | once | TRBD1 | CASSPPLGTGLRNTIYF | TGTGCCAGCAGCCCACCGCTTGGGACAGGGCTTAGAAACACCATATATTTT
TRBJ2-7 | TRBV29-1 | - | TRBD1 | CSVVGTGLHEQYF | TGCAGCGTTGTGGGGACAGGGCTGCACGAGCAGTACTTC
TRBJ2-2 | TRBV29-1 | - | - | CSVGVYTGELFF | TGCAGCGTTGGTGTCTACACCGGGGAGCTGTTTTTT
TRBJ1-1 | TRBV11-2 | - | - | CASSSGHANTEAFF | TGTGCCAGCAGCTCCGGACATGCGAACACTGAAGCTTTCTTT
TRBJ1-4 | TRBV6-1 | - | - | CASSEVRRGGEGEKLFF | TGTGCCAGCAGTGAAGTGCGTAGGGGGGGCGAAGGTGAAAAACTGTTTTTT
TRBJ2-5 | TRBV7-6 | - | - | CASSHGGPQETQYF | TGTGCCAGCAGCCATGGGGGCCCCCAAGAGACCCAGTACTTC
TRBJ2-1 | TRBV9 | - | TRBD1 | CASSVAWTGSYNEQFF | TGTGCCAGCAGCGTCGCCTGGACAGGGTCCTACAATGAGCAGTTCTTC
TRBJ2-3 | TRBV7-3 | - | - | CASSLNGAGVSDTQYF | TGTGCCAGCAGCTTAAATGGGGCAGGAGTCTCAGATACGCAGTATTTT
TRBJ2-7 | TRBV6-5 | - | - | CASKRSYEQYF | TGTGCCAGCAAGAGAAGTTACGAGCAGTACTTC
TRBJ2-7 | TRBV7-9 | - | - | CASSPSDGYEQYF | TGTGCCAGCAGCCCATCGGACGGGTACGAGCAGTACTTC
TRBJ1-1 | TRBV10-3 | - | TRBD1 | CAIRGQGNTEAFF | TGTGCCATCAGGGGACAGGGCAACACTGAAGCTTTCTTT
TRBJ1-1 | TRBV6-5 | few | TRBD1 | CASSYRQGIWVTEAFF | TGTGCCAGCAGTTACAGACAGGGGATCTGGGTCACTGAAGCTTTCTTT
TRBJ1-1 | TRBV18 | - | TRBD1 | CASSSLTGLNTEAFF | TGTGCCAGCTCGTCGCTGACAGGGTTGAACACTGAAGCTTTCTTT
TRBJ2-5 | TRBV19 | - | TRBD1 | CASSITGAGQETQYF | TGTGCCAGTAGTATTACAGGGGCCGGGCAAGAGACCCAGTACTTC
TRBJ2-7 | TRBV7-9 | - | - | CASSFGGQPYEQYF | TGTGCCAGCAGCTTCGGGGGGCAGCCTTACGAGCAGTACTTC
TRBJ2-3 | TRBV5-4 | - | - | CASSPFRDPPTDTQYF | TGTGCCAGCAGCCCTTTTCGGGACCCACCTACAGATACGCAGTATTTT
TRBJ2-1 | TRBV19 | - | TRBD2 | CASSIERGAYNEQFF | TGTGCCAGTAGTATAGAGCGGGGGGCCTACAATGAGCAGTTCTTC
TRBJ2-7 | TRBV6-5 | - | TRBD1 | CASRPGTGHSYEQYF | TGTGCCAGCAGACCCGGGACAGGGCATTCCTACGAGCAGTACTTC
TRBJ1-1 | TRBV6-5 | once | - | CASSYPGRGEAFF | TGTGCCAGCAGTTATCCGGGACGCGGTGAAGCTTTCTTT
TRBJ2-1 | TRBV19 | - | TRBD1 | CASSIGTGAGNEQFF | TGTGCCAGTAGTATAGGAACAGGGGCGGGCAATGAGCAGTTCTTC
TRBJ1-6 | TRBV6-5 | - | - | CASSHTNSPLHF | TGTGCCAGCAGTCACACGAATTCACCCCTCCACTTT
TRBJ1-4 | TRBV6-6 | - | TRBD1 | CASTQPPTGANEKLFF | TGTGCCAGCACCCAACCCCCGACAGGGGCGAATGAAAAACTGTTTTTT
TRBJ1-4 | TRBV6-1 | - | - | CASSGQPGEKLFF | TGTGCCAGCTCGGGGCAGCCGGGGGAAAAACTGTTTTTT
TRBJ1-5 | TRBV6-5 | - | - | CASNPGGGREQPQHF | TGTGCCAGCAACCCCGGAGGGGGGAGAGAACAGCCCCAGCATTTT
TRBJ1-5 | TRBV4-1 | - | - | CASSQEGGNQPQHF | TGCGCCAGCAGCCAAGAAGGCGGGAATCAGCCCCAGCATTTT
TRBJ2-2 | TRBV5-1 | - | - | CASSASAGAKNTGELFF | TGCGCCAGCAGCGCCAGCGCGGGGGCCAAGAACACCGGGGAGCTGTTTTTT
TRBJ1-2 | TRBV28 | - | - | CASSFIGYGYTF | TGTGCCAGCAGTTTCATAGGCTATGGCTACACCTTC
TRBJ2-3 | TRBV7-3 | - | - | CASSRIPLGLWLGPSTDTQYF | TGTGCCAGCAGCCGAATCCCGCTAGGTCTGTGGTTGGGGCCTAGCACAGATACGCAGTATTTT
TRBJ1-5 | TRBV6-5 | - | - | CASSYSRVEPQHF | TGTGCCAGCAGTTACTCCAGGGTGGAGCCCCAGCATTTT
TRBJ2-3 | TRBV5-1 | - | TRBD1 | CASSPWTGGTDTQYF | TGCGCCAGCAGCCCCTGGACAGGGGGCACAGATACGCAGTATTTT
TRBJ2-4 | TRBV29-1 | - | - | CSVDDNIQYF | TGCAGCGTCGACGATAACATTCAGTACTTC
TRBJ2-7 | TRBV13 | - | - | CASSFEGGEQYF | TGTGCCAGCAGCTTTGAGGGCGGAGAGCAGTACTTC
TRBJ2-5 | TRBV7-9 | - | TRBD2 | CASSQRGGSETQYF | TGTGCCAGCAGCCAGCGGGGGGGATCAGAGACCCAGTACTTC
TRBJ2-7 | TRBV6-5 | few | TRBD1 | CASSGQGAVAYEQYF | TGTGCCAGCAGTGGGCAGGGGGCCGTCGCCTACGAGCAGTACTTC
TRBJ1-2 | TRBV19 | - | - | CASSPTGTPLGYTF | TGTGCCAGTAGTCCAACCGGGACCCCCTTAGGCTACACCTTC
TRBJ2-5 | TRBV9 | - | - | CASSPIRERSIQETQYF | TGTGCCAGCAGCCCGATCAGGGAGAGGAGTATCCAAGAGACCCAGTACTTC
TRBJ1-1 | TRBV18 | - | TRBD1 | CASSLDQGAGTEAFF | TGTGCCAGCTCACTGGATCAGGGGGCGGGCACTGAAGCTTTCTTT
TRBJ1-1 | TRBV6-5 | once | - | CASSWARTVNTEAFF | TGTGCCAGCAGTTGGGCTCGGACGGTGAACACTGAAGCTTTCTTT
TRBJ1-5 | TRBV5-5 | - | - | CASSLQGGIQPQHF | TGTGCCAGCAGCTTGCAGGGCGGAATTCAGCCCCAGCATTTT
TRBJ2-7 | TRBV9 | - | TRBD2 | CASSVAPGGTYEQYF | TGTGCCAGCAGCGTAGCCCCGGGGGGAACCTACGAGCAGTACTTC
TRBJ1-6 | TRBV2 | - | - | CASSRGADGYSSYNSPLHF | TGTGCCAGCAGCCGAGGGGCAGACGGGTATAGCTCCTATAATTCACCCCTCCACTTT
TRBJ2-3 | TRBV9 | - | - | CASSVSGLALRTDTQYF | TGTGCCAGCAGCGTATCGGGCCTAGCGCTGCGCACAGATACGCAGTATTTT